There are a few counts of the clone carrying this T cell receptor beta chain. Trimming removed 3 bases at V and 0 bases at J, with 10 bases between. Germline V gives CDR1 SGHRS, CDR2 YFSETQ. The CDR3 covers 14 residues. These data are taken from a study of T cell responses to AZD1222 COVID-19 vaccine. TCRdb's table, derived via immunoSEQ multiplex PCR, lists solely in-frame clones and lacks some. The data show 60,000 to 95,000 clones, about nine tenths seen once. This sequence originates from an adult who received the AZD1222 COVID-19 vaccine. V is TRBV5-1 and J is TRBJ2-7, with unresolved D. The specimen was peripheral blood, collected 28 days after the second AZD1222 dose. The CDR3 region has the DNA TGCGCCAGCAGCTATATGACGGACTCCTACGAGCAGTACTTC. This codes for CASSYMTDSYEQYF.